This TCR beta chain was sequenced during a study of CD8+ T cells in alopecia areata. RNA extraction and reverse transcription yielded cDNA as sequencing template. Sequenced by immunoSEQ multiplex PCR; TCRdb stores in-frame clones only, minus some. The sample has 140,000 or so clones, 62% seen once. The authors sorted CD4+ and CD8+ T cells from PBMCs. The sequenced sample was CD8+ T cells sorted from blood. The sequence was collected from a human donor in good health.

The CDR3 DNA is TGTGCCAGCAGCTCACCGGGACATCCTAACTATGGCTACACCTTC. Translating it yields CASSSPGHPNYGYTF. V is TRBV7-4 and J is TRBJ1-2; D is perhaps TRBD1 (6 bases). Per germline, CDR1 SGHVT and CDR2 SQSDAQ. The CDR3 loop spans 15 amino acids. The V end was cut by 4 bases, the J end by 0 bases, with 12 bases between.